One and the same sample provided the 17 T cell receptor beta chains below, sequenced in a study of cytomegalovirus exposure and HLA in healthy donors. Amplification used 60 Vbeta primers and 13 Jbeta primers. Method: immunoSEQ multiplex PCR; TCRdb's copy keeps in-frame clones and lacks some. The table has approximately 190,000 clones, under 70% seen once. Material for sequencing was PBMCs. The source of these receptors is a man aged 35 to 55 in good health and CMV-seropositive.

V gene TRBV7-2 combines with J gene TRBJ2-1, with D unclear. Trimming removed 7 bases at V and 9 bases at J, with 13 bases between. The CDR3 extends over 12 amino acids. The germline gives CDR1 SGHTA, CDR2 FQGNSA. CDR3 region: CASTSGPGEQFF. In DNA, the CDR3 is TGTGCCAGCACCTCTGGTCCCGGTGAGCAGTTCTTC.

The chain carries TRBV5-1 and TRBJ1-1; the D is unclear. Germline CDR1 and CDR2: SGHRS and YFSETQ. The V gene lost 2 bases and the J gene lost 1 base, with 9 bases spanning the gap. There are 14 residues in the CDR3. The CDR3 coding sequence is TGCGCCAGCAGCTTAACGCCCGGGAACACTGAAGCTTTCTTT. It encodes CASSLTPGNTEAFF.

J is TRBJ2-5 and V is TRBV5-1; 7 bases are a match to TRBD2. The V gene end was trimmed by 4 bases and the J gene end by 3 bases; junction bases not matched to a gene: 9. CDR3 length equals 15 residues. The germline V gene has CDR1 SGHRS and CDR2 YFSETQ. CDR3 amino acids: CASSPTSHDEETQYF. CDR3 in DNA: TGCGCCAGCAGCCCGACTAGCCACGATGAAGAGACCCAGTACTTC.

The J gene is TRBJ2-7, the V gene TRBV5-8; perhaps TRBD1 as D (6 bases). The ends were cut back, 3 bases at V and 3 bases at J, with 16 bases in the middle. Germline loops: CDR1 SGHTS, CDR2 YDEGEE. The CDR3 covers 15 residues. CDR3 sequence reads: CASSYDRFGDYEQYF. The DNA for the CDR3 is TGTGCCAGCAGCTACGACAGGTTCGGCGACTACGAGCAGTACTTC.

The gene calls are TRBV5-1 and TRBJ1-1; 8 nucleotides agree with TRBD1. Looked up from germline, CDR1 is SGHRS and CDR2 is YFSETQ. This CDR3 is built from 15 residues. The ends lost 4 bases at V and 4 bases at J; junction bases unmatched: 9. Here the CDR3 DNA reads TGCGCCAGCAGCAGATCCCAGGGGGCGAGCACTGAAGCTTTCTTT. Translation gives CASSRSQGASTEAFF.

The chain joins TRBV11-3 to TRBJ1-1, with D possibly being TRBD1 (6 bases). Trimming cost V 6 bases and J 6 bases, with 14 bases left between them. Per germline, CDR1 SGHNT and CDR2 YENEEA. The CDR3 sequence is 13 residues long. This CDR3 reads CASSSTGFSEAFF. DNA of the CDR3: TGTGCCAGCAGTTCTACAGGGTTTTCTGAAGCTTTCTTT. The full variable domain, completed using reference TRBV11-3 and TRBJ1-1, is EAGVVQSPRYKIIEKKQPVAFWCNPISGHNTLYWYLQNLGQGPELLIRYENEEAVDDSQLPKDRFSAERLKGVDSTLKIQPAELGDSAVYLCASSSTGFSEAFFGQGTRLTVV.

The J gene is TRBJ2-3, the V gene TRBV29-1; no clear D gene. The CDR3 extends over 13 amino acids. CDR1 is SQVTM and CDR2 is ANQGSEA in the germline V gene. V was shortened by 0 bases and J by 3 bases, with 7 bases between the two germline ends. CDR3 loop: CSVEEGSTDTQYF. The CDR3 coding sequence is TGCAGCGTTGAAGAGGGCAGTACAGATACGCAGTATTTT.

The table lists this clone with many counts. The J gene is TRBJ1-5, the V gene TRBV7-8; 7 bases agree with TRBD1. With V trimmed by 5 bases and J by 6 bases, 10 bases remained unmatched. The CDR3 consists of 15 residues. CDR1 and CDR2 from the germline V gene are SGHVS and FQNEAQ. The CDR3 sequence is CASSKLQGPSQPQHF. CDR3 nucleotide sequence: TGTGCCAGCAGCAAACTACAGGGGCCTAGTCAGCCCCAGCATTTT.

V usage is TRBV27 and J usage is TRBJ2-2; D unresolved. Germline-derived CDR1 and CDR2 are MNHEY and SMNVEV (reference sequence). The CDR3 has 14 residues. V was shortened by 4 bases and J by 0 bases, with 6 bases between the two germline ends. CDR3 DNA: TGTGCCAGCAGTTCTTTCGCGAACACCGGGGAGCTGTTTTTT. Amino acids: CASSSFANTGELFF.

The V and J genes are TRBV11-2 and TRBJ2-7; the D is unclear. The germline CDR1 and CDR2 sequences are SGHAT and FQNNGV. The length of the CDR3 is 12 residues. With 5 bases removed from V and 3 bases from J, the gap between germline ends came to 8 bases. The CDR3 bases are TGTGCCAGCAGCCCACGACTCTACGAGCAGTACTTC. Its translation: CASSPRLYEQYF.

The chain uses TRBV5-1 and TRBJ1-6; 7 positions match TRBD1. Germline-derived CDR1 and CDR2 are SGHRS and YFSETQ. V dropped 0 bases and J dropped 3; count of bases not matched to a gene: 3. The CDR3 runs 16 residues. CDR3 loop: CASSLGQGSYNSPLHF. Here the CDR3 DNA reads TGCGCCAGCAGCTTGGGACAGGGCAGCTATAATTCACCCCTCCACTTT.

In nucleotides, the CDR3 is TGTGCCAGCAGTCCCTGGACAGATTCCTACGAGCAGTACTTC. Protein: CASSPWTDSYEQYF. The chain uses TRBV28 and TRBJ2-7; the D gene is possibly TRBD1 (6 bases). The germline V and J ends were trimmed by 5 bases and 1 base, with 12 bases remaining between them. The CDR3 has 14 amino acids. Germline assignment: CDR1 MDHEN and CDR2 SYDVKM.

The CDR3 sequence: CASSLDRGPQETQYF. The CDR3 DNA reads as TGTGCCAGCAGCTTGGATAGGGGGCCCCAAGAGACCCAGTACTTC. The chain couples TRBV7-7 to TRBJ2-5; 7 bases match TRBD1. Germline V lookup: CDR1 SSHAT, CDR2 FNYEAQ (reference sequence). Trimming cost V 3 bases and J 1 base; bases outside gene matches: 5. The CDR3 consists of 15 residues.

The chain combines TRBV2 with TRBJ2-1, with 8 bases fitting TRBD2. CDR1 and CDR2 from the germline V gene are SNHLY and FYNNEI. V shed 4 bases, J shed 0 bases, and the junction held 14 bases outside the gene matches. CDR3 size: 19 residues. CDR3 amino acids: CASSAPRGGTGPSYNEQFF. The CDR3 DNA reads TGTGCCAGCAGTGCTCCCCGGGGGGGGACGGGGCCCTCCTACAATGAGCAGTTCTTC.

The V call is TRBV18, the J call TRBJ2-5, with 10 positions matching TRBD1. Trimming at V came to 3 bases and at J to 4 bases, leaving 8 bases not matched to a gene. Germline V lookup: CDR1 KGHSH, CDR2 LQKENI. This CDR3 spans 16 amino acids. CDR3 residues: CASSPMTGGAGETQYF. CDR3 bases: TGTGCCAGCTCACCTATGACAGGGGGCGCGGGAGAGACCCAGTACTTC.

This clone was recorded a few times. The rearrangement joins TRBV4-2 to TRBJ2-7; 11 bases line up with TRBD1. Per germline, CDR1 LGHNA and CDR2 YNFKEQ. The V and J ends lost 4 bases and 4 bases, in that order; junction bases with no gene match: 9. This CDR3 is 16 amino acids long. The CDR3 is CASSLRGGQGGYEQYF. DNA for the CDR3: TGTGCCAGCAGCCTCCGGGGGGGACAGGGGGGGTACGAGCAGTACTTC.

The chain employs TRBV10-2 and TRBJ2-1; D ambiguous. V was cut by 7 bases and J by 6 bases, with 7 bases left in between. Germline V gene lookup returns CDR1 WSHSY and CDR2 SAAADI. This CDR3 has 11 amino acids. CDR3 amino acids: CASKLSNEQFF. In DNA, the CDR3 is TGCGCCAGCAAGCTAAGCAATGAGCAGTTCTTC.